One sample yielded the 8 T cell receptor beta chains listed below, sequenced in a study of cytomegalovirus exposure and HLA in healthy donors. It was with 60 Vbeta and 13 Jbeta primers that the PCR ran. Profiling relied on immunoSEQ multiplex PCR, and the TCRdb table lists in-frame clones only, not all of them. In the table there are 100,000 to 150,000 clones, around 83% of which are singletons. Input material: PBMCs. The receptors derive from a man between 45 and 60 years old in good health and CMV-seronegative.

This sequence joins TRBV2 and TRBJ1-2; 10 bases fit TRBD1. The CDR3 spans 14 residues. Trimming took 4 bases from V and 3 from J; bases not matched to a gene: 2. Germline V CDR1 and CDR2: SNHLY, FYNNEI. The CDR3 protein is CASSGDRGYYGYTF. The CDR3 region has the DNA TGTGCCAGCAGTGGGGACAGGGGATACTATGGCTACACCTTC.

The chain couples TRBV9 to TRBJ1-1; TRBD1 might be the D (6 bases). The CDR3 has 14 amino acids. V was shortened by 4 bases and J by 3 bases, with 13 bases between the two germline ends. Germline CDR1 is SGDLS and CDR2 is YYNGEE. The CDR3 here is CASSPRGGYTEAFF. CDR3 DNA: TGTGCCAGCAGCCCCCGAGGGGGATACACTGAAGCTTTCTTT.

The count of this clone is one. The V and J genes are TRBV30 and TRBJ1-5, with 8 bases aligning to TRBD1. CDR1 and CDR2 (germline): GTSNPN, SVGIG (reference sequence). This CDR3 comprises 13 residues. V dropped 1 base and J dropped 6; count of bases not matched to a gene: 2. CDR3 sequence reads: CAWSGQGFQPQHF. CDR3 sequence (DNA): TGTGCCTGGAGTGGACAGGGGTTTCAGCCCCAGCATTTT. The full variable domain, in which reference TRBV30 and TRBJ1-5 provide the parts outside the CDR3, is SQTIHQWPATLVQPVGSPLSLECTVEGTSNPNLYWYRQAAGRGLQLLFYSVGIGQISSEVPQNLSASRPQDRQFILSSKKLLLSDSGFYLCAWSGQGFQPQHFGDGTRLSIL.

This chain links TRBV5-1 with TRBJ1-1, with 8 nucleotides matching TRBD1. V lost 4 bases, J lost 2 bases, and 10 bases stayed unmatched. CDR1 and CDR2 (germline): SGHRS, YFSETQ. This CDR3 spans 16 amino acids. The DNA for the CDR3 is TGCGCCAGCAGCCTTGGGACAGGAGGTCTAAACACTGAAGCTTTCTTT. This translates into CASSLGTGGLNTEAFF. The complete variable domain, with remaining parts taken from reference TRBV5-1 and TRBJ1-1, reads KAGVTQTPRYLIKTRGQQVTLSCSPISGHRSVSWYQQTPGQGLQFLFEYFSETQRNKGNFPGRFSGRQFSNSRSEMNVSTLELGDSALYLCASSLGTGGLNTEAFFGQGTRLTVV.

The chain uses TRBV6-1 and TRBJ1-5; 7 positions match TRBD1. Germline V gene sequence: CDR1 MNHNS, CDR2 SASEGT. CDR3 length: 13 amino acids. J was trimmed by 4 bases and V by 4 bases; bases with no gene match: 1. The CDR3 sequence is CASSGDRNQPQHF. The CDR3 DNA reads TGTGCCAGCAGTGGGGACAGAAATCAGCCCCAGCATTTT.

The V and J genes are TRBV5-1 and TRBJ2-7, with 7 nucleotides matching TRBD2. Germline lookup yields CDR1 SGHRS and CDR2 YFSETQ. With 2 bases clipped from V and 3 bases from J, the junction kept 14 bases outside the gene matches. The CDR3 runs to 17 residues. The DNA of the CDR3 is TGCGCCAGCAGCTTCGGCCCTGTGAATGGGGGGGGCTACGAGCAGTACTTC. It yields the protein CASSFGPVNGGGYEQYF.

The rearrangement uses TRBV18 and TRBJ2-7; D is unclear. Germline V CDR1 and CDR2: KGHSH, LQKENI. This CDR3 spans 12 amino acids. Trimming pared 4 bases from V and 3 bases from J, leaving 7 bases between. The CDR3 region has the DNA TGTGCCAGCTCACATCCGGGCTACGAGCAGTACTTC. Its protein is CASSHPGYEQYF.

This clone has just a few counts. The chain is built from TRBV6-6 and TRBJ2-1; 9 bases agree with TRBD2. Germline CDR1 is MNHNY and CDR2 is SVGAGI (reference sequence). The CDR3 length is 15 residues. V lost 2 bases to trimming and J lost 4 bases; unmatched junction nucleotides: 3. As DNA, the CDR3 is TGTGCCAGCAGTTACATAGCGGGGGCTTACAATGAGCAGTTCTTC. Residues: CASSYIAGAYNEQFF.